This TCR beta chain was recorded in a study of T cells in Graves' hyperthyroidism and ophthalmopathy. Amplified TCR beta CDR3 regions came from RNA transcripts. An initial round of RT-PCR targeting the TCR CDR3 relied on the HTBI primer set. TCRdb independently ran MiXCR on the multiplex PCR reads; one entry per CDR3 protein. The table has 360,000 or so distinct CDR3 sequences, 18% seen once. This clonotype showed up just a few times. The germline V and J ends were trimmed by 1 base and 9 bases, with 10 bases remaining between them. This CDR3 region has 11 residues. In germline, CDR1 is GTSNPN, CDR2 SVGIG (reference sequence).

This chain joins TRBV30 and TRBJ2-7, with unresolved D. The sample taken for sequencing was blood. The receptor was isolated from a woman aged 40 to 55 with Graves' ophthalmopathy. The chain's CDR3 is CAWSAGFGQYF. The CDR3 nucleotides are TGTGCCTGGAGTGCCGGGTTCGGGCAGTACTTC.